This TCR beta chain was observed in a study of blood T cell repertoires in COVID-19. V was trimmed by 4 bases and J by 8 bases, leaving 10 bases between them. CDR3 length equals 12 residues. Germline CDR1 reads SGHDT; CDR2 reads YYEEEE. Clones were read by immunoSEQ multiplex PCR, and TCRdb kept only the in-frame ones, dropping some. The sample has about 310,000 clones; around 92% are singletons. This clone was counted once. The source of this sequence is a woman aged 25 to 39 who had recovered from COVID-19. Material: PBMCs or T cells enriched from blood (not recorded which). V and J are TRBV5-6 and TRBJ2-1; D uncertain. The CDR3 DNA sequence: TGTGCCAGCAGCACGCCGGTCGATGAGCAGTTCTTC. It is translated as CASSTPVDEQFF.